This T cell receptor (beta chain) was recovered during a study of early T cells in non-severe SARS-CoV-2 infection. Study overall: Chains were unpaired, as sequencing was done on bulk RNA from unsorted whole blood.

Germline assignment: CDR1 MDHEN and CDR2 SYDVKM. The V and J ends lost 5 bases and 2 bases respectively, with 21 bases between them. This CDR3 is built from 17 residues. This clonotype was seen many times. Attached unique molecular identifiers marked individual cDNA molecules. TCRdb called the 5' RACE reads again in MiXCR, with one record for every CDR3 protein. Of about 29,000 distinct CDR3 sequences listed, less than 6.5% are singletons. Sequences were obtained from whole blood. This sequence joins TRBV28 and TRBJ1-2; D may be TRBD1 (5 bases). The sequence was collected from an adult who was a healthcare worker with PCR-confirmed SARS-CoV-2 infection or an uninfected control (not recorded which). The CDR3 reads CASSPRGAGAGNYGYTF. CDR3 in DNA: TGTGCCAGCAGTCCAAGAGGAGCCGGGGCGGGAAACTATGGCTACACCTTC.